Sequencing of this TCR beta chain was carried out in a study of blood T cell repertoires in COVID-19. On the study more broadly: The United States, Italy and Spain supplied acute and convalescent COVID-19 samples. Nucleic acid was either cDNA or gDNA, and it came from T cells, B-cell-depleted T cells, or PBMCs.

In the authors' workflow: Counts of nucleated cells, estimated from reference gene primer amplification, were obtained. Libraries were prepared by immunoSEQ multiplex PCR; TCRdb keeps only in-frame clonotypes and omits some of them. V, J and clone size are those of that table, while D and trimming were read from the DNA. Of about 47,000 clones in the sample, 75% to 90% are singletons; the top ten hold over 12%. Trimming stripped 3 bases from V and 4 bases from J, with 9 bases between. This CDR3 has 13 residues. This clone turned up a few times. The sequence was collected from a human donor with acute or convalescent COVID-19. The donor label of this sample is uncertain. The V call is TRBV12-3 or TRBV12-4, the J call TRBJ1-2; D is ambiguous. The sequenced material came from peripheral blood. The CDR3 coding sequence is TGTGCCAGCAGTTTGGCTTCGGGCTATGGCTACACCTTC. It specifies CASSLASGYGYTF.